The clone carrying this T cell receptor (beta chain) occurred a few times. Its antigen is not identified. This sample is part of a study of response to subunit inactivated influenza vaccine. Findings of the study overall: Authors proposed each seasonal influenza vaccination draws in few new T cells.

TCRdb passed the RT-PCR reads through MiXCR, listing each CDR3 protein once. The table includes 500,000 to 750,000 distinct CDR3 sequences, 14% detected once. In germline, CDR1 is KGHSY, CDR2 FQNENV. The CDR3 has 15 amino acids. V was clipped by 4 bases and J by 1 base, with 13 bases between them. The V and J genes are TRBV16 and TRBJ1-2; no clear D. The starting material was PBMCs from blood, obtained roughly 12 days after vaccination. This TCR derives from a man aged 45-60 years who received an inactivated influenza vaccine. The CDR3 here is CASSPFDGFNYGYTF. CDR3 bases: TGTGCCAGCAGCCCATTTGACGGATTTAACTATGGCTACACCTTC.